This paragraph covers one T cell receptor beta chain sequence. A much larger clone is a single base away; this may be a read error. This sample was taken from a study of T cells after yellow fever vaccination. Points from the study as a whole: In post-booster samples, most primary-vaccination clones reappeared (about 95% CD4, 88% CD8).

Germline V gene sequence: CDR1 MNHNS, CDR2 SASEGT. The CDR3 is made up of 13 amino acids. Template switching by 5'RACE produced TCR cDNA, adding a universal primer site and UMIs. TCRdb reprocessed the 5' RACE reads with MiXCR, giving one entry per CDR3 protein. The data contain 25,000 to 35,000 distinct CDR3 sequences, over 5.5% of them singletons. The J gene is TRBJ1-1, the V gene TRBV6-1; TRBD1 is a possible D gene (5 bases). The clonotype was recovered from a man aged 25-40 years who received the YFV17D yellow fever vaccine. Sequencing was performed on PBMCs, either bulk or a sorted T-cell subset (CD4+, CD8+, memory, or dextramer-sorted; not recorded which), taken on the day of the yellow fever booster vaccination. The CDR3 coding sequence is TGTACCAGCAGTGAAGAGGGGTGGACTGAAGCTTTCTTT. This translates into CTSSEEGWTEAFF.